This TCR beta chain was captured in a study of CD8 T cells in Susac syndrome. The CDR3 covers 14 residues. Germline CDR1 DFQATT, CDR2 SNEGSKA (reference sequence). The ends were cut back, 6 bases at V and 2 bases at J, with 16 bases in the middle. A quantity of about 0.45 to 1 ug RNA underwent reverse transcription using random hexamers. TCRdb itself ran the immunoSEQ multiplex PCR reads through MiXCR, one entry per CDR3 protein. The sample shows approximately 140,000 distinct CDR3 sequences, roughly 94% of them seen only once. The clonotype comes from a human donor in good health. The source material was CD8+ T cells from PBMCs. This chain uses TRBV20-1 with TRBJ1-2; D is ambiguous. The chain's CDR3 is CSALGLWTNYGYTF. Written as DNA, the CDR3 is TGCAGTGCCCTGGGTCTCTGGACGAACTATGGCTACACCTTC.